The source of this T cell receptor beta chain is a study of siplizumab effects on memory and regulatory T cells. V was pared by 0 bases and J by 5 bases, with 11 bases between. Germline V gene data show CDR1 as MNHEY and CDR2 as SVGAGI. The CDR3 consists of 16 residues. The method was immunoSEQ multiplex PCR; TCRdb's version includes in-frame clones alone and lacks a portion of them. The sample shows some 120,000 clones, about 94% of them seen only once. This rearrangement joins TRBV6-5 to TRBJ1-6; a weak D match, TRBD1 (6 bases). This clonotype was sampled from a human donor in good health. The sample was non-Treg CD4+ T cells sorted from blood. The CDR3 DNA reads TGTGCCAGCAGTTACTCGATAGACAGGAATAATTCACCCCTCCACTTT. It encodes CASSYSIDRNNSPLHF.